These 20 T cell receptor beta chains were all obtained from the same sample, sequenced in a study of blood T cell repertoires in COVID-19 (dated by TCRdb to 2018 to 2021). To prepare the library, the immunoSEQ multiplex PCR assay was applied. Entries here come from immuneACCESS through TCRdb and include only in-frame sequences with V and J called. Some clones fail to appear in such tables; in the studies checked, an unresolved V gene covers under half of the shortfall, and the cause of the remainder is unknown. This sample comprises just over 20,000 clones, 85% to 90% of them detected only once. The ten biggest clones cover roughly 3.5% of the sample. Sequencing input: peripheral blood. The receptors stem from a man aged 50-59 years with active COVID-19.

The J gene is TRBJ2-4, the V gene TRBV7-2, with TRBD2 identical over 7 bases. The CDR3 runs to 15 residues. The germline gives CDR1 SGHTA, CDR2 FQGNSA. V was pared by 1 base and J by 8 bases, with 8 bases of the junction left unmatched. CDR3 coding DNA: TGTGCCAGCAGCTTAGAGGGGCGGGGAGGGGACATTCAGTACTTC. Translated, it gives CASSLEGRGGDIQYF.

This rearrangement joins TRBV5-1 to TRBJ2-5; D is perhaps TRBD2 (5 bases). V lost 5 bases, J lost 1 base, and 18 bases lay in between. The CDR3 sequence is 16 residues long. Germline V gene data show CDR1 as SGHRS and CDR2 as YFSETQ. The CDR3 DNA follows: TGCGCCAGCAGTATAGTAGCGAGTTCCCTCCAAGAGACCCAGTACTTC. This translates into CASSIVASSLQETQYF.

The J gene is TRBJ2-1, the V gene TRBV7-9, with a tentative D call TRBD2 (5 bases). Trimming took 4 bases from V and 2 from J, leaving 9 bases between them. CDR1 is SEHNR, CDR2 FQNEAQ, per germline (reference sequence). This CDR3 comprises 14 residues. The CDR3 DNA sequence: TGTGCCAGCAGCTGGGCGGGCCCCTACAATGAGCAGTTCTTC. Amino acids: CASSWAGPYNEQFF.

This rearrangement joins TRBV12-3 or TRBV12-4 to TRBJ2-2, with D perhaps TRBD2 (5 bases). This CDR3 comprises 13 residues. V lost 7 bases, J lost 6 bases, and 12 bases lay in between. The CDR3 spells CASNYGRAGELFF. As DNA, the CDR3 is TGTGCCAGCAATTATGGGCGGGCCGGGGAGCTGTTTTTT.

V and J are TRBV5-1 and TRBJ2-7; a weak D match, TRBD2 (6 bases). CDR1 and CDR2 (germline): SGHRS, YFSETQ. The V gene lost 3 bases and the J gene lost 2 bases, with 15 bases spanning the gap. The CDR3 is 15 amino acids. The CDR3 loop is CASSSAPGDPYEQYF. Here the CDR3 DNA reads TGCGCCAGCAGCTCGGCCCCGGGGGACCCCTACGAGCAGTACTTC. Full variable domain (missing parts from reference TRBV5-1 and TRBJ2-7): KAGVTQTPRYLIKTRGQQVTLSCSPISGHRSVSWYQQTPGQGLQFLFEYFSETQRNKGNFPGRFSGRQFSNSRSEMNVSTLELGDSALYLCASSSAPGDPYEQYFGPGTRLTVT.

The chain recombines TRBV5-1 with TRBJ1-6, with no clear D. The CDR3 totals 17 residues. In germline, CDR1 is SGHRS, CDR2 YFSETQ. Trimming shortened V by 1 base and J by 3 bases, and 14 bases separated the two germline ends. The chain's CDR3 is CASSLLPPEDYNSPLHF. The CDR3, as DNA: TGCGCCAGCAGCTTGCTACCTCCGGAGGACTATAATTCACCCCTCCACTTT.

The CDR3 spells CASSLGTGVGYTF. CDR3 coding DNA: TGCGCCAGCAGCTTGGGCACAGGGGTCGGCTACACCTTC. The chain has TRBV5-1 and TRBJ1-2; 7 bases agree with TRBD1. The V gene end was trimmed by 0 bases and the J gene end by 8 bases; junction bases not matched to a gene: 4. The CDR3 covers 13 residues. The V gene's germline CDR1 is SGHRS and CDR2 YFSETQ. The full variable domain, rest sourced from reference TRBV5-1 and TRBJ1-2, is KAGVTQTPRYLIKTRGQQVTLSCSPISGHRSVSWYQQTPGQGLQFLFEYFSETQRNKGNFPGRFSGRQFSNSRSEMNVSTLELGDSALYLCASSLGTGVGYTFGSGTRLTVV.

The chain recombines TRBV7-9 with TRBJ1-5; D is undetermined. The germline V and J ends were trimmed by 1 base and 15 bases, with 13 bases remaining between them. In germline, CDR1 is SEHNR, CDR2 FQNEAQ (reference sequence). There are 12 residues in the CDR3. CDR3 in amino acids: CASSLGGGPGHF. The DNA of the CDR3 is TGTGCCAGCAGCTTAGGCGGCGGGCCCGGGCATTTT. Using reference TRBV7-9 and TRBJ1-5 for the parts outside the CDR3, the full variable domain is DTGVSQNPRHKITKRGQNVTFRCDPISEHNRLYWYRQTLGQGPEFLTYFQNEAQLEKSRLLSDRFSAERPKGSFSTLEIQRTEQGDSAMYLCASSLGGGPGHFGDGTRLSIL.

V and J are TRBV15 and TRBJ1-2; TRBD1 matches at 8 bases. The CDR3 loop spans 15 amino acids. Germline CDR1 and CDR2: LNHNV and YYDKDF (reference sequence). V trimming: 5 bases; J trimming: 1 base; junction bases outside the gene matches: 6. CDR3 sequence reads: CATSGYRGSNYGYTF. The CDR3 nucleotides read TGTGCCACCAGCGGTTACAGGGGGAGTAACTATGGCTACACCTTC.

The chain joins TRBV15 to TRBJ1-2, with 8 bases lining up with TRBD1. V shed 0 bases and J 1 base; nucleotides not matched to a gene: 10. The CDR3 length is 18 residues. Germline V gives CDR1 LNHNV, CDR2 YYDKDF (reference sequence). CDR3 loop: CATSRDLRTGPINYGYTF. The CDR3 nucleotides read TGTGCCACCAGCAGAGATCTTAGGACAGGGCCCATTAACTATGGCTACACCTTC.

The CDR3 here is CASTVSIGTSGGQVETQYF. DNA for the CDR3: TGTGCCAGCACTGTTAGTATCGGGACTAGCGGGGGGCAGGTAGAGACCCAGTACTTC. The chain combines TRBV9 with TRBJ2-5; the match to TRBD2 covers 15 bases. The CDR3 is 19 amino acids. Germline V gene lookup returns CDR1 SGDLS and CDR2 YYNGEE. V shed 6 bases, J shed 4 bases, and the junction held 16 bases outside the gene matches.

CDR3 coding DNA: TGTGCCAGCAGTTACAACAGGGTGGGTGGCTACACCTTC. Residues: CASSYNRVGGYTF. The V call is TRBV6-5, the J call TRBJ1-2; a possible D gene is TRBD1 (6 bases). CDR1 is MNHEY, CDR2 SVGAGI, per germline. The CDR3 is 13 amino acids. V was clipped by 2 bases and J by 7 bases, with 11 bases between them.

The chain combines TRBV7-9 with TRBJ1-5; D uncertain. The CDR3 is 12 residues long. Trimming shortened V by 5 bases and J by 5 bases, and 7 bases separated the two germline ends. Germline V gene sequence: CDR1 SEHNR, CDR2 FQNEAQ (reference sequence). The CDR3 spells CASSPGYQPQHF. CDR3 DNA sequence: TGTGCCAGCAGCCCCGGGTATCAGCCCCAGCATTTT.

The chain has TRBV11-3 and TRBJ1-1; no clear D. Germline V CDR1 and CDR2: SGHNT, YENEEA. The V gene lost 1 base and the J gene lost 11 bases, with 14 bases spanning the gap. The CDR3 is made up of 13 amino acids. The CDR3 is CASSLGPNRRAFF. In DNA, the CDR3 is TGTGCCAGCAGCTTAGGACCGAATCGGAGGGCTTTCTTT.

This chain uses TRBV4-3 with TRBJ2-7; D ambiguous. CDR3 size: 15 residues. The V and J ends lost 4 bases and 0 bases respectively, with 13 bases between them. Looked up from germline, CDR1 is LGHNA and CDR2 is YSLEER. DNA of the CDR3: TGCGCCAGCAGCCTCTTCCCAGAAAGCTCCTACGAGCAGTACTTC. It specifies CASSLFPESSYEQYF.

The chain joins TRBV5-1 to TRBJ2-7; 8 nucleotides align to TRBD1. Looked up from germline, CDR1 is SGHRS and CDR2 is YFSETQ. The V segment lost 7 bases and the J segment 4 bases; nucleotides outside the gene matches: 7. The CDR3 totals 13 residues. CDR3: CASADRGLYEQYF. The CDR3 DNA follows: TGCGCCAGCGCAGACAGGGGCCTATACGAGCAGTACTTC. Complete variable domain (other parts from reference TRBV5-1 and TRBJ2-7): KAGVTQTPRYLIKTRGQQVTLSCSPISGHRSVSWYQQTPGQGLQFLFEYFSETQRNKGNFPGRFSGRQFSNSRSEMNVSTLELGDSALYLCASADRGLYEQYFGPGTRLTVT.

The chain couples TRBV2 to TRBJ2-7; TRBD1 might be the D (5 bases). CDR3 size: 13 residues. Germline V CDR1 and CDR2: SNHLY, FYNNEI. V was cut by 6 bases and J by 1 base, with 10 bases left in between. DNA for the CDR3: TGTGCCAGCAGGACAGCGTGGTCCTACGAGCAGTACTTC. Residues: CASRTAWSYEQYF.

This clone has only one observation. V usage is TRBV11-3 and J usage is TRBJ2-3; tentatively, D is TRBD2 (6 bases). This CDR3 comprises 15 residues. Germline-derived CDR1 and CDR2 are SGHNT and YENEEA. Between the trimmed V and J ends, which lost 4 bases and 0 bases, there was a span of 11 bases. CDR3 in amino acids: CASSSGLTSTDTQYF. For the CDR3, the DNA is TGTGCCAGCAGCTCGGGACTTACTAGCACAGATACGCAGTATTTT.

The V call is TRBV19, the J call TRBJ1-3, with D perhaps matching TRBD1 (6 bases). Germline CDR1 LNHDA, CDR2 SQIVND (reference sequence). The CDR3 runs 16 residues. V lost 7 bases and J 0 bases, leaving 16 bases between the germline ends. As DNA, the CDR3 is TGTGCCAGTAACGAAGGACAGATCCACTCTGGAAACACCATATATTTT. It encodes CASNEGQIHSGNTIYF.

The chain is built from TRBV3-1 (or the pseudogene TRBV3-2) and TRBJ1-5, with a weak D call TRBD1 (5 bases). The V end was cut by 1 base, the J end by 3 bases, with 22 bases between. This CDR3 spans 19 amino acids. From germline, CDR1 is LGHDT and CDR2 YNNKEL (reference sequence). The CDR3 bases are TGTGCCAGCAGCCAAGGTCCCAGGGTGGGGGGATTTTTCAATCAGCCCCAGCATTTT. This encodes CASSQGPRVGGFFNQPQHF.